The rows below give T cell receptor beta chains drawn from one sample of a study of response to subunit inactivated influenza vaccine. TCRdb re-analysed the RT-PCR reads in MiXCR, keeping a single row per CDR3 protein. Found here are some 480,000 distinct CDR3 sequences, approximately 11% of them singletons; the top ten hold less than 15%. Sequenced here: PBMCs from blood, sampled more than 35 days after vaccination. The receptor source for this set is a man aged 50 or older who received an inactivated influenza vaccine. The CDR3 runs from the conserved cysteine through the conserved F or W. Each record gives: clone size, J gene, V gene, D gene, CDR3 DNA, CDR3 protein. D genes are given only for firm matches. Clone size is shown for a subset of rows, as once, few, many or a class of expanded clone.

.,TRBJ2-3,TRBV12-3/TRBV12-4,.,TGTGCCAGCAGCCCCCCCAGCAGCCTTAGCACAGATACGCAGTATTTT,CASSPPSSLSTDTQYF
.,TRBJ2-7,TRBV6-1,TRBD1,TGTGCCAGCAGCCAGACAGGGTTCGACGAGCAGTACTTC,CASSQTGFDEQYF
.,TRBJ2-7,TRBV12-3/TRBV12-4,.,TGTGCCAGCAGTCCGCGTGGGCGGTCCCCCTACGAGCAGTACTTC,CASSPRGRSPYEQYF
many,TRBJ2-2,TRBV29-1,TRBD2,TGCAGCGTTGATCCTAGCGGGGGGGGCACCGGGGAGCTGTTTTTT,CSVDPSGGGTGELFF
many,TRBJ2-1,TRBV29-1,TRBD2,TGCAGCGTGGACAGCGGGAGTTATTACAATGAGCAGTTCTTC,CSVDSGSYYNEQFF
many,TRBJ2-3,TRBV27,.,TGTGCCAGCAGTTTATTAGCTTCCATCATGGAGCGCACAGATACGCAGTATTTT,CASSLLASIMERTDTQYF
.,TRBJ2-5,TRBV20-1,TRBD2,TGCAGTGTGTCAACTAGCGGGGGGCCACAAGAGACCCAGTACTTC,CSVSTSGGPQETQYF
.,TRBJ2-3,TRBV5-1,.,TGCGCCAGCAGCTTGGCCGGGTATGGCACAGATACGCAGTATTTT,CASSLAGYGTDTQYF
many,TRBJ2-1,TRBV29-1,.,TGCAGCGTCTCTACAGGGAACTACAATGAGCAGTTCTTC,CSVSTGNYNEQFF
few,TRBJ1-2,TRBV9,TRBD1,TGTGCCAGCAGCAGGGACAGAAGTCACTATGGCTACACCTTC,CASSRDRSHYGYTF
.,TRBJ1-4,TRBV2,.,TGTGCCACCCGGGGAGGAGGAGAAAAACTGTTTTTT,CATRGGGEKLFF
many,TRBJ2-7,TRBV4-2,TRBD2,TGTGCCAGCAGCCAAGAGTTGGGGGGGGTCTACGAGCAGTACTTC,CASSQELGGVYEQYF
.,TRBJ2-7,TRBV12-3/TRBV12-4,.,TGTGCCAGCAGTTGGGTCCCCGGGACCTCCCCTAAGGAGCAGTACTTC,CASSWVPGTSPKEQYF
once,TRBJ2-1,TRBV29-1,.,TGCAGCGTTACTACAGGGGCAGGGGGGTCCTACAATGAGCAGCTCTTC,CSVTTGAGGSYNEQLF
.,TRBJ1-1,TRBV11-3,.,TGTGCCAGCAGTCCGGTGGGGGACACTGAAGCTTTCTTT,CASSPVGDTEAFF
.,TRBJ2-1,TRBV19,.,TGTGCCAGTAGTCCGGCGCGGGACCCCTTCTACAATGAGCAGTTCTTC,CASSPARDPFYNEQFF
many,TRBJ2-1,TRBV5-1,.,TGCGCCAGCAGCTTGGGACAGGGAGGTGAGCAGTTCTTC,CASSLGQGGEQFF
few,TRBJ2-1,TRBV6-6,TRBD1,TGTGCCAGCAGTTATTTACAGGGGTGGGAGCAGTTCTTC,CASSYLQGWEQFF
.,TRBJ2-5,TRBV28,TRBD1,TGTGCCAGCAGGCCCCCGGGACAGTCGACGGGGACCCAGTACTTC,CASRPPGQSTGTQYF
.,TRBJ2-1,TRBV20-1,TRBD2,TGCAGTGCTCAGATAGCGGGATTCGGCTACAATGAGCAGTTCTTC,CSAQIAGFGYNEQFF
many,TRBJ2-7,TRBV7-2,.,TGTGCCAGCAGCTTAGGCGCGGCATCCTACGAGCAGTACTTC,CASSLGAASYEQYF
.,TRBJ2-7,TRBV4-3,.,TGCGCCAGCAGCCAAAGCCGGGGCTTGAGCTCCTACGAGCAGTACTTC,CASSQSRGLSSYEQYF
.,TRBJ2-1,TRBV7-2,TRBD1,TGTGCCAGCAGCTTAGGACCGGACAGGGAGCAGTTCTTC,CASSLGPDREQFF
few,TRBJ2-1,TRBV20-1,TRBD2,TGCAGTGCTAGAGCGACCTCCGGGACTAGATATTGGGATGAGCAGTTCTTC,CSARATSGTRYWDEQFF
.,TRBJ1-1,TRBV6-1,TRBD1,TGTGCCAGCAACAACGGTCTTGGACAGGGCCTTTCTGGAGCTTTCTTT,CASNNGLGQGLSGAFF
.,TRBJ2-1,TRBV9,TRBD2,TGTGCCAGCAGCGTAGCGGGACGGGGGGATGAGCAGTTCTTC,CASSVAGRGDEQFF
many,TRBJ2-7,TRBV27,TRBD1,TGTGCCAGCAGTATCCAGGTTGGGACAGTCTACGAGCAGTACTTC,CASSIQVGTVYEQYF
few,TRBJ2-3,TRBV6-2/TRBV6-3,.,TGTGCCAGCACCGACTACGTGCCACAGGGCCGGGTTTATACGCAGTATTTT,CASTDYVPQGRVYTQYF
many,TRBJ2-1,TRBV29-1,.,TGCAGCGGCACAGGGATGGATGAGCAGTTCTTC,CSGTGMDEQFF
.,TRBJ2-1,TRBV10-3,TRBD1,TGTGCCATCGGGGGGGACAGGGTCAACAATGAGCAGTTCTTC,CAIGGDRVNNEQFF
few,TRBJ2-5,TRBV5-1,.,TGCGCCAGCAGCTTGGTCGTCGGCCAAGAGACCCAGTACTTC,CASSLVVGQETQYF